A selection of T cell receptor beta chains follows, all from one sample in a study of beta chain features in type 1 diabetes. This table comes from immunoSEQ multiplex PCR, and its TCRdb copy is limited to in-frame clones, with some not included. Of about 130,000 clones listed, around 8.7% are singletons. Material: central memory CD4+ T cells from blood. The origin of the receptors is a man aged 18-30 years in good health. Each CDR3 is given with its conserved first and last residue. The order of the fields is J gene, D gene, clone size, V gene, CDR3 DNA, CDR3 protein. D genes are given only for firm matches. Part of the rows lack a size; the others show once, few, many or a class for expanded clones.

J gene: TRBJ2-1
D gene: .
clone size: few
V gene: TRBV7-6
CDR3 DNA: TGTGCCAGCAGCTTATCGGCAGGGGACAATGAGCAGTTCTTC
CDR3 protein: CASSLSAGDNEQFF

J gene: TRBJ2-2
D gene: TRBD2
clone size: .
V gene: TRBV6-1
CDR3 DNA: TGTGCCAGCAAACCGGGACTAGGGATCACCGGGGAGCTGTTTTTT
CDR3 protein: CASKPGLGITGELFF

J gene: TRBJ2-1
D gene: .
clone size: .
V gene: TRBV6-1
CDR3 DNA: TGTGCCAGCGCGAAACGGAATGAGCAGTTCTTC
CDR3 protein: CASAKRNEQFF

J gene: TRBJ2-5
D gene: TRBD2
clone size: few
V gene: TRBV12-5
CDR3 DNA: TGTGCTAGTGGTTTGGTACTCCCGGGAGGGGGTCAGACCCAGTACTTC
CDR3 protein: CASGLVLPGGGQTQYF

J gene: TRBJ2-2
D gene: .
clone size: few
V gene: TRBV18
CDR3 DNA: TGTGCCAGCTCACCAAACAGAAATACCGGGGAGCTGTTTTTT
CDR3 protein: CASSPNRNTGELFF

J gene: TRBJ2-7
D gene: TRBD1
clone size: .
V gene: TRBV19
CDR3 DNA: TGTGCCAGTAGTATCCGACAGGGTTGGCACGAGCAGTACTTC
CDR3 protein: CASSIRQGWHEQYF

J gene: TRBJ2-7
D gene: TRBD2
clone size: .
V gene: TRBV7-2
CDR3 DNA: TGTGCCAGCAGCTTACTAGCGGGGGGACCCTACGAGCAGTACTTC
CDR3 protein: CASSLLAGGPYEQYF

J gene: TRBJ1-4
D gene: .
clone size: .
V gene: TRBV4-3
CDR3 DNA: TGCGCCAGCAGCCAAGGGGCTGGGAAAGGCGGGACGGAAAAACTGTTTTTT
CDR3 protein: CASSQGAGKGGTEKLFF

J gene: TRBJ1-4
D gene: .
clone size: .
V gene: TRBV18
CDR3 DNA: TGTGCCAGCTCCCCGAGGGTTGTCCCCGCAACTAATGAAAAACTGTTTTTT
CDR3 protein: CASSPRVVPATNEKLFF

J gene: TRBJ1-2
D gene: .
clone size: .
V gene: TRBV6-5
CDR3 DNA: TGTGCCACCTTATTAGACAGTTCCGGCTATGGCTACACCTTC
CDR3 protein: CATLLDSSGYGYTF

J gene: TRBJ1-4
D gene: .
clone size: .
V gene: TRBV6-4
CDR3 DNA: TGTGCCAGCAGTGAATCGAGGGGGGAAAAACTGTTTTTT
CDR3 protein: CASSESRGEKLFF

J gene: TRBJ2-7
D gene: TRBD2
clone size: few
V gene: TRBV27
CDR3 DNA: TGTGCCAGCAAACCTCTAGCGGGGGGCCACTACGAGCAGTACTTC
CDR3 protein: CASKPLAGGHYEQYF

J gene: TRBJ2-5
D gene: TRBD1
clone size: .
V gene: TRBV5-5
CDR3 DNA: TGTGCCAGCAGCATCGGACAGGGGGCGGAAGAGACCCAGTACTTC
CDR3 protein: CASSIGQGAEETQYF

J gene: TRBJ2-3
D gene: TRBD2
clone size: few
V gene: TRBV2
CDR3 DNA: TGTGCCAGCAAGACTAGCGGGGTGGTAGATACGCAGTATTTT
CDR3 protein: CASKTSGVVDTQYF

J gene: TRBJ1-2
D gene: TRBD1
clone size: many
V gene: TRBV27
CDR3 DNA: TGTGCCAGCAGAGGACAGGGGATATATGGCTACACCTTC
CDR3 protein: CASRGQGIYGYTF

J gene: TRBJ1-5
D gene: TRBD1
clone size: .
V gene: TRBV5-5
CDR3 DNA: TGTGCCAGCAGCCGAGGACAGGGGGATCAGCCCCAGCATTTT
CDR3 protein: CASSRGQGDQPQHF

J gene: TRBJ2-1
D gene: .
clone size: few
V gene: TRBV7-9
CDR3 DNA: TGTGCCAGCAGCTTAGTCGTTAACAGGTACAATGAGCAGTTCTTC
CDR3 protein: CASSLVVNRYNEQFF

J gene: TRBJ2-3
D gene: .
clone size: .
V gene: TRBV7-9
CDR3 DNA: TGTGCCAGCAGCTTTGCCGGAGAGGATACGCAGTATTTT
CDR3 protein: CASSFAGEDTQYF

J gene: TRBJ2-7
D gene: TRBD2
clone size: few
V gene: TRBV5-1
CDR3 DNA: TGCGCCAGCAGCTTGGGTCGACTAGCGGCCGACTACGAGCAGTACTTC
CDR3 protein: CASSLGRLAADYEQYF

J gene: TRBJ1-5
D gene: TRBD1
clone size: few
V gene: TRBV5-6
CDR3 DNA: TGTGCCAGCAGCTTGTCAGGGGGAGGTAGCAATCAGCCCCAGCATTTT
CDR3 protein: CASSLSGGGSNQPQHF

J gene: TRBJ1-4
D gene: .
clone size: .
V gene: TRBV15
CDR3 DNA: TGTGCCACCAGCAGAGTGGAGGGGGAAAAACTGTTTTTT
CDR3 protein: CATSRVEGEKLFF

J gene: TRBJ1-5
D gene: TRBD1
clone size: many
V gene: TRBV18
CDR3 DNA: TGTGCCAGCTCACCAAGAGACAGGGGAAGCAATCAGCCCCAGCATTTT
CDR3 protein: CASSPRDRGSNQPQHF

J gene: TRBJ2-1
D gene: TRBD2
clone size: .
V gene: TRBV5-4
CDR3 DNA: TGTGCCAGCAGCTCGGCCCAGACTAGCGGATCCTACAATGAGCAGTTCTTC
CDR3 protein: CASSSAQTSGSYNEQFF

J gene: TRBJ1-5
D gene: .
clone size: few
V gene: TRBV7-9
CDR3 DNA: TGTGCCAGCAGCCGCGGGGGTGGCAATCAGCCCCAGCATTTT
CDR3 protein: CASSRGGGNQPQHF

J gene: TRBJ1-1
D gene: .
clone size: few
V gene: TRBV5-1
CDR3 DNA: TGCGCCAGCAGCCCAGGGGTTTCGAACACTGAAGCTTTCTTT
CDR3 protein: CASSPGVSNTEAFF

J gene: TRBJ2-5
D gene: .
clone size: .
V gene: TRBV11-2
CDR3 DNA: TGTGCCAGCAGCTCGAAGGGGGAGACCCAGTACTTC
CDR3 protein: CASSSKGETQYF

J gene: TRBJ2-3
D gene: .
clone size: few
V gene: TRBV19
CDR3 DNA: TGTGCCAGTAGGACCCAGGGAATCCGCACAGATACGCAGTATTTT
CDR3 protein: CASRTQGIRTDTQYF

J gene: TRBJ2-2
D gene: TRBD2
clone size: .
V gene: TRBV7-8
CDR3 DNA: TGTGCCAGCAGCGAAACTAGCGGGGGGGCCCCCGGGGAGCTGTTTTTT
CDR3 protein: CASSETSGGAPGELFF

J gene: TRBJ2-3
D gene: TRBD2
clone size: .
V gene: TRBV2
CDR3 DNA: TGTGCCAAAACTAGCGGGGGGGCCTCCAGCACAGATACGCAGTATTTT
CDR3 protein: CAKTSGGASSTDTQYF

J gene: TRBJ1-5
D gene: TRBD1
clone size: .
V gene: TRBV2
CDR3 DNA: TGTGCCAGCAGATCCGGGACAGGGGGCTTCGGTGGCAATCAGCCCCAGCATTTT
CDR3 protein: CASRSGTGGFGGNQPQHF

J gene: TRBJ1-2
D gene: .
clone size: few
V gene: TRBV28
CDR3 DNA: TGTGCCAGCAGTTTGGTACAGGGAGTAAATGGCTACACCTTC
CDR3 protein: CASSLVQGVNGYTF

J gene: TRBJ1-5
D gene: .
clone size: .
V gene: TRBV27
CDR3 DNA: TGTGCCAGCAGAAAGGATGGGGGGATGGCGAGACAGCCCCAGCATTTT
CDR3 protein: CASRKDGGMARQPQHF

J gene: TRBJ2-4
D gene: .
clone size: few
V gene: TRBV28
CDR3 DNA: TGTGCCAGCAGTTTAATGTCCGGAGCCAAAAACATTCAGTACTTC
CDR3 protein: CASSLMSGAKNIQYF

J gene: TRBJ1-6
D gene: .
clone size: many
V gene: TRBV9
CDR3 DNA: TGTGCCAGCAGCGTAGGAGTGGTCCCTAATTCACCCCTCCACTTT
CDR3 protein: CASSVGVVPNSPLHF

J gene: TRBJ1-2
D gene: .
clone size: .
V gene: TRBV4-3
CDR3 DNA: TGCGCCAGCAGCCAAGACGCCAGGGGATATCGGTATGGCTACACCTTC
CDR3 protein: CASSQDARGYRYGYTF

J gene: TRBJ2-5
D gene: .
clone size: many
V gene: TRBV4-3
CDR3 DNA: TGCGCCAGCAGCCAAGTCAACGGGCAAGAGACCCAGTACTTC
CDR3 protein: CASSQVNGQETQYF

J gene: TRBJ1-6
D gene: .
clone size: .
V gene: TRBV7-2
CDR3 DNA: TGTGCCAGCAGCCCAACAGTGGGCTCACCCCTCCACTTT
CDR3 protein: CASSPTVGSPLHF

J gene: TRBJ2-5
D gene: .
clone size: .
V gene: TRBV27
CDR3 DNA: TGTGCCAGCAGTGTCAGAGGTCGTGAGACCCAGTACTTC
CDR3 protein: CASSVRGRETQYF

J gene: TRBJ2-2
D gene: .
clone size: .
V gene: TRBV30
CDR3 DNA: TGTGCCTGGACACAGGTGAACACCGGGGAGCTGTTTTTT
CDR3 protein: CAWTQVNTGELFF

J gene: TRBJ1-5
D gene: .
clone size: few
V gene: TRBV5-6
CDR3 DNA: TGTGCCAGCAGCTTAGTGGCTTGGAGCAATCAGCCCCAGCATTTT
CDR3 protein: CASSLVAWSNQPQHF